The 10 T cell receptor beta chains presented below share a single source sample, sequenced in a study of neurological immune-mediated disorders (dated by TCRdb to 2018 to 2020). Library method: 5' RACE. The listed sequencing device is Illumina HiSeq 2500. The raw public data were reprocessed by TCRdb itself: fastp quality trimming at Q25, MiXCR clonotype calling, in-frame beta chains only. Rows with a matching CDR3 protein are joined into one entry that keeps the most common DNA and genes. The sample profile shows some 95,000 distinct CDR3 sequences; roughly 4% of them were found once. The ten largest clones take up about 6% of the sample. Sequenced material: PBMCs. These receptors were obtained from a woman between 18 and 29 years old with multiple sclerosis.

The CDR3 here is CSVEGPSTDTQYF. The CDR3 DNA sequence: TGCAGCGTTGAAGGGCCCTCCACAGATACGCAGTATTTT. The chain is built from TRBV29-1 and TRBJ2-3; D is uncertain. Germline V gene sequence: CDR1 SQVTM, CDR2 ANQGSEA. This CDR3 is built from 13 residues. Trimming took off 1 base at V and 2 bases at J, with 7 bases between the two ends.

The sample holds a few counts of this clonotype. The CDR3 region has the DNA TGTGCCAGCAGTTATGGTAGGACAGGGGTGAAAGAGCAGTACTTC. It translates to CASSYGRTGVKEQYF. The V gene is TRBV6-5, the J gene TRBJ2-7; 9 positions agree with TRBD1. V dropped 3 bases and J dropped 7; count of bases not matched to a gene: 10. CDR3 length: 15 residues. Per the germline V gene, CDR1 is MNHEY and CDR2 is SVGAGI.

This clonotype was recorded many times. The chain uses TRBV7-9 and TRBJ2-7; D is perhaps TRBD1 (6 bases). Trimming removed 4 bases from V and 0 bases from J, with 16 bases in between. Looked up from germline, CDR1 is SEHNR and CDR2 is FQNEAQ (reference sequence). This CDR3 has 16 residues. Here the CDR3 reads CASSSFRTESSYEQYF. CDR3 in DNA: TGTGCCAGCAGCTCTTTTAGGACAGAGAGCTCCTACGAGCAGTACTTC. The full variable domain, in which reference TRBV7-9 and TRBJ2-7 provide the parts outside the CDR3, is DTGVSQNPRHKITKRGQNVTFRCDPISEHNRLYWYRQTLGQGPEFLTYFQNEAQLEKSRLLSDRFSAERPKGSFSTLEIQRTEQGDSAMYLCASSSFRTESSYEQYFGPGTRLTVT.

This clonotype was observed many times. As DNA, the CDR3 is TGCAGTGCTAGGGACAGGGGAATTCGGGGTTCACCCCTCCACTTT. Encoded protein: CSARDRGIRGSPLHF. The chain combines TRBV20-1 with TRBJ1-6, with 9 bases fitting TRBD1. CDR1 DFQATT and CDR2 SNEGSKA come from the germline V gene (reference sequence). Unmatched junction bases numbered 9, after V lost 3 bases and J lost 9 bases. The CDR3 has 15 residues.

This clonotype appeared many times. The chain has TRBV5-1 and TRBJ2-1, with D maybe TRBD2 (7 bases). V was clipped by 3 bases and J by 12 bases, with 16 bases between them. Germline assignment: CDR1 SGHRS and CDR2 YFSETQ. This CDR3 is 13 amino acids long. The CDR3 loop is CASSWDRGGRQFF. The DNA of the CDR3 is TGCGCCAGCAGCTGGGACCGCGGGGGCAGGCAGTTCTTC.

This clonotype appeared many times. CDR3 region: CASSFDSGIGELFF. CDR3 coding DNA: TGTGCCAGCAGCTTTGACAGCGGGATCGGGGAGCTGTTTTTT. This chain links TRBV7-9 with TRBJ2-2; 7 nucleotides agree with TRBD2. V lost 3 bases and J lost 7; bases outside the gene matches: 5. The germline V gene has CDR1 SEHNR and CDR2 FQNEAQ (reference sequence). There are 14 residues in the CDR3. Complete variable domain (other parts from reference TRBV7-9 and TRBJ2-2): DTGVSQNPRHKITKRGQNVTFRCDPISEHNRLYWYRQTLGQGPEFLTYFQNEAQLEKSRLLSDRFSAERPKGSFSTLEIQRTEQGDSAMYLCASSFDSGIGELFFGEGSRLTVL.

This clonotype was detected many times. The chain has TRBV6-5 and TRBJ2-1, with D possibly called TRBD1 or TRBD2 (5 bases each). CDR3 length equals 15 residues. Germline CDR1 reads MNHEY; CDR2 reads SVGAGI. Trimming removed 6 bases at V and 0 bases at J, with 12 bases between. The CDR3 nucleotides read TGTGCCAGCAGCCGGGACGAGAACTCCTACAATGAGCAGTTCTTC. Protein sequence: CASSRDENSYNEQFF.

There are many counts of this clonotype. In DNA form, the CDR3 reads TGTGCCAGCAGTTTATTGGCTAGCGGGGGGGCCCCCGGTATGGATACGCAGTATTTT. It is translated as CASSLLASGGAPGMDTQYF. The chain has TRBV12-3 or TRBV12-4 and TRBJ2-3; the match to TRBD2 covers 12 bases. J lost 6 bases, V lost 2 bases, and 15 bases had no gene match. The CDR3 has 19 amino acids.

There are many counts of this clonotype. The V call is TRBV5-1, the J call TRBJ1-2; unclear D gene. CDR1 SGHRS and CDR2 YFSETQ come from the germline V gene. Trimming left V 3 bases short and J 3 bases short, with 9 bases between. The CDR3 spans 13 residues. The CDR3 nucleotides read TGCGCCAGCAGCTCCGCCAATTACTATGGCTACACCTTC. Translated, it gives CASSSANYYGYTF.

This clonotype has at least ten counts. The V and J genes are TRBV20-1 and TRBJ2-7; TRBD1 matches 8 bases. Germline V lookup: CDR1 DFQATT, CDR2 SNEGSKA (reference sequence). This CDR3 region has 14 residues. V gave up 0 bases and J gave up 4 bases; unmatched junction bases: 5. The CDR3 is CSARDRTGLYEQYF. The CDR3, as DNA: TGCAGTGCTAGAGACCGGACAGGGCTATACGAGCAGTACTTC.